What follows are 2 T cell receptor beta chains derived from one specimen sequenced in a study of T cell clonotyping in hematopoietic cell transplantation. The sample's time point: recipient sample about 28 days before transplant, after cytoreduction. Some clones are missing from TCRdb's copy, which holds only in-frame ones; the method was immunoSEQ multiplex PCR. The sample shows approximately 46,000 clones, approximately 84% of them seen only once. The source material was peripheral blood mononuclear cells, sampled before stem cell transplant. Source of these receptors: a man aged 55-75 years with biphenotypic leukemia. Some clones in this sample may be carry-over from other donors' samples.

The V and J genes are TRBV2 and TRBJ1-4, with D maybe TRBD1 (5 bases). In germline, CDR1 is SNHLY, CDR2 FYNNEI. CDR3 size: 14 residues. V was shortened by 5 bases and J by 5 bases, with 12 bases between the two germline ends. CDR3 sequence (DNA): TGTGCCAGCAGTTCTCAGGGTGAGAATGAAAAACTGTTTTTT. It encodes CASSSQGENEKLFF.

This clone was detected once. The rearrangement links TRBV19 to TRBJ1-1; D gene ambiguous. This CDR3 has 13 amino acids. The germline gives CDR1 LNHDA, CDR2 SQIVND (reference sequence). Trimming shortened V by 5 bases and J by 3 bases, and 10 bases separated the two germline ends. The DNA of the CDR3 is TGTGCCAGTAGTGAGGGTTGGGACACTGAAGCTTTCTTT. This codes for CASSEGWDTEAFF.